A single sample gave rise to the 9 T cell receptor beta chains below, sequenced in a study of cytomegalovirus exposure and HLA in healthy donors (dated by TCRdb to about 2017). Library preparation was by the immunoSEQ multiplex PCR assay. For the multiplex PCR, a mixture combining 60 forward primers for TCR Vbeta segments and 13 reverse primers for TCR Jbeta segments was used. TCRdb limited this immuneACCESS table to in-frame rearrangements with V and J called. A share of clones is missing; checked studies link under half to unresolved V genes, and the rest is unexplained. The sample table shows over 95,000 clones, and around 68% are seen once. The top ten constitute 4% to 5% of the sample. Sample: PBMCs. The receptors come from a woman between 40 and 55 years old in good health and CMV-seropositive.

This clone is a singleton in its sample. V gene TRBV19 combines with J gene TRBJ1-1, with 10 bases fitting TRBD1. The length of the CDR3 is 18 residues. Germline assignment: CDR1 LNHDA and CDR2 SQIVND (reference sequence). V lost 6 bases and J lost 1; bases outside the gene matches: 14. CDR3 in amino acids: CASRLGTTGGGQNTEAFF. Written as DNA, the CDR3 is TGTGCCAGTAGGTTGGGGACGACAGGGGGCGGCCAGAACACTGAAGCTTTCTTT.

For the CDR3, the DNA is TGTGCCAGCAGCTTAGCAGGGGCCCGCGAAAAACTGTTTTTT. Translation: CASSLAGAREKLFF. J is TRBJ1-4 and V is TRBV7-8, with D perhaps matching TRBD1 (5 bases). With 0 bases removed from V and 8 bases from J, the gap between germline ends came to 10 bases. This CDR3 contains 14 residues. The germline V gene has CDR1 SGHVS and CDR2 FQNEAQ. Full variable domain (rest looked up from reference TRBV7-8 and TRBJ1-4): GAGVSQSPRYKVAKRGQDVALRCDPISGHVSLFWYQQALGQGPEFLTYFQNEAQLDKSGLPSDRFFAERPEGSVSTLKIQRTQQEDSAVYLCASSLAGAREKLFFGSGTQLSVL.

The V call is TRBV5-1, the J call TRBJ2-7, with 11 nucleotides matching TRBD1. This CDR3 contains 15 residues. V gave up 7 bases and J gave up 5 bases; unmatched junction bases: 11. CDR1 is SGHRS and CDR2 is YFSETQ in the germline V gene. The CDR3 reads CASGIQGTGGNEQYF. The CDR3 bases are TGCGCCAGCGGGATCCAGGGGACAGGGGGGAACGAGCAGTACTTC.

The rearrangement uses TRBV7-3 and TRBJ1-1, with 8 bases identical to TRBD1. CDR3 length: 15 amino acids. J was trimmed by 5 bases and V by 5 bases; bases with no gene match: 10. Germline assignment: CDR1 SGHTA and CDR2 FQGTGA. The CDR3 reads CASSQAQGAGTEAFF. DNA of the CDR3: TGTGCCAGCAGCCAGGCTCAGGGGGCTGGTACTGAAGCTTTCTTT.

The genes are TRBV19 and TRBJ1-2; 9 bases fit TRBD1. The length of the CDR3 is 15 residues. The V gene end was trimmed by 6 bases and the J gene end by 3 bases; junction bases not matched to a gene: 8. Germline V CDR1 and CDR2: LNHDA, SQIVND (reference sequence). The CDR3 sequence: CASSPTGGLDYGYTF. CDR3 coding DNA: TGTGCCAGTAGCCCAACAGGGGGCTTGGACTATGGCTACACCTTC.

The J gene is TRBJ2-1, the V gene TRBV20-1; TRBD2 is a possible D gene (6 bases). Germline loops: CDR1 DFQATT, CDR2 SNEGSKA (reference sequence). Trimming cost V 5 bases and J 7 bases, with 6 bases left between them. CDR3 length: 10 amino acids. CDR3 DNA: TGCAGTGCTGGGAGGAATGAGCAGTTCTTC. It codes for CSAGRNEQFF.

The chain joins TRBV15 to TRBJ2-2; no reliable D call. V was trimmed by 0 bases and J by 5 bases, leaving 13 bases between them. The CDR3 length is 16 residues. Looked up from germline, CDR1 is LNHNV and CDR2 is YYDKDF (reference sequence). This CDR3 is CATSRDQKLYTGELFF. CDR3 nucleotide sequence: TGTGCCACCAGCAGAGATCAAAAGCTGTATACCGGGGAGCTGTTTTTT.

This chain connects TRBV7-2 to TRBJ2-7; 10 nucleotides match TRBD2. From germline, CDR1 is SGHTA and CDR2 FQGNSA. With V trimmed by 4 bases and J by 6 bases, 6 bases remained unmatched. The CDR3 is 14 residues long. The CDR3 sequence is CASSSSGRVVEQYF. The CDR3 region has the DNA TGTGCCAGCAGCTCCAGCGGGAGGGTTGTCGAGCAGTACTTC.

The CDR3 loop reads CASSAPTTNQETQYF. The CDR3 DNA follows: TGTGCCAGCAGCGCGCCTACCACTAATCAAGAGACCCAGTACTTC. This chain links TRBV7-9 with TRBJ2-5; D is unclear. Looked up from germline, CDR1 is SEHNR and CDR2 is FQNEAQ (reference sequence). The CDR3 consists of 15 residues. Trimming left V 5 bases short and J 2 bases short, with 15 bases between.